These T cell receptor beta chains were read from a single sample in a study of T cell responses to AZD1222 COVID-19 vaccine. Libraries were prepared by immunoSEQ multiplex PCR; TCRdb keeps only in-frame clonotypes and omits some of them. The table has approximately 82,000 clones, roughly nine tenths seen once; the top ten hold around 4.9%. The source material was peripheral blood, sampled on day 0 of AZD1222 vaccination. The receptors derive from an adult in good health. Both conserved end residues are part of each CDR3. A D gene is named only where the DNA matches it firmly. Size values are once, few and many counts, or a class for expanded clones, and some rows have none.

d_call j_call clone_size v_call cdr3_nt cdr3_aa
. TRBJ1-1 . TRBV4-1 TGCGCCAGCAGCCAAGAGATGGGGGTCGGGGTGAACACTGAAGCTTTCTTT CASSQEMGVGVNTEAFF
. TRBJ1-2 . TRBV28 TGTGCCAGCAGTTTAGACGGAGCTAACTATGGCTACACCTTC CASSLDGANYGYTF
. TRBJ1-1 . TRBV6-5 TGTGCCAGCAGTATTTCGGGGAACACTGAAGCTTTCTTT CASSISGNTEAFF
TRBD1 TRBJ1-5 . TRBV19 TGTGCCAGTAGTATCGACAGGGGAAGACAGCCCCAGCATTTT CASSIDRGRQPQHF
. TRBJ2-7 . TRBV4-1 TGCGCCAGCAGCCAAGGGGACGACTACTCCTACGAGCAGTACTTC CASSQGDDYSYEQYF
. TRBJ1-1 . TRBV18 TGTGCCAGCTCACCAAGCAACGTGAACACTGAAGCTTTCTTT CASSPSNVNTEAFF
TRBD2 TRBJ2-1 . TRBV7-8 TGTGCCAGCAGCCTAGGACTAGCGGGGGGCGACTACAATGAGCAGTTCTTC CASSLGLAGGDYNEQFF
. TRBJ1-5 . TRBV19 TGTGCCAGTAGTACCGACAGTAGCAATCAGCCCCAGCATTTT CASSTDSSNQPQHF
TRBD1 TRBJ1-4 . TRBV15 TGTGCCACCAGCAACCCGGGACAGAGATTTAATGAAAAACTGTTTTTT CATSNPGQRFNEKLFF
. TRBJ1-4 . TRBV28 TGTGCCAGCAGTCAGGGATTCACTAATGAAAAACTGTTTTTT CASSQGFTNEKLFF
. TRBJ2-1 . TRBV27 TGTGCCAGCAGGCCGAACAGGGATATCCCCGATGAGCAGTTCTTC CASRPNRDIPDEQFF
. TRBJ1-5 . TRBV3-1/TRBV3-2 TGTGCCAGCAGCCAAGATAGGACTAATCAGCCCCAGCATTTT CASSQDRTNQPQHF
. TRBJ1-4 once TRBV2 TGTGCCAGCAGTACAGCAGGAGCTAATGAAAAACTGTTTTTT CASSTAGANEKLFF
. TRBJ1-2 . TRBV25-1 TGTGCCAGCAGTGAAATAGGACGGGAGAATGGCTACACCTTC CASSEIGRENGYTF
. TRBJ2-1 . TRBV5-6 TGTGCCAGCAGCTTGGGGGCCTGGCAGTTCTTC CASSLGAWQFF
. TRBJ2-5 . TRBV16 TGTGCCAGCAGCCAATCAGGGTCCATTCAAGAGACCCAGTACTTC CASSQSGSIQETQYF
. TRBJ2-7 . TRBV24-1 TGTGCCACCAGTGCTTCAGGGGTGAAGGGCTACGAGCAGTACTTC CATSASGVKGYEQYF
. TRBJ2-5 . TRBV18 TGTGCCAGCTCTTTCGGACGACGGGAGACCCAGTACTTC CASSFGRRETQYF
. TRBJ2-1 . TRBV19 TGTGCCAGTAGTATAGATCAGGTCAGGGGGGCCTACAATGAGCAGTTCTTC CASSIDQVRGAYNEQFF
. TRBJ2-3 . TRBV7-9 TGTGCCAGCAGCCTGTTGGGAGATACGCAGTATTTT CASSLLGDTQYF
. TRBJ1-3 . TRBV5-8 TGTGCCAGCAGCCGTGGAGGGGTGGGAAACACCATATATTTT CASSRGGVGNTIYF
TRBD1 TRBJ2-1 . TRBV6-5 TGTGCCAGCAGCCGACAGGGGTACTCCTACAATGAGCAGTTCTTC CASSRQGYSYNEQFF
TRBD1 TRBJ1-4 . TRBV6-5 TGTGCCAGCAGTACAGGGGGTTTGGGCGAAAAACTGTTTTTT CASSTGGLGEKLFF
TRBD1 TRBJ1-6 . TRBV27 TGTGCCAGCAGTTTATTAGGGACAGGATATTCACCCCTCCACTTT CASSLLGTGYSPLHF
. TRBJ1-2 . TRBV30 TGTGCCTGGGGATCTAACTATGGCTACACCTTC CAWGSNYGYTF
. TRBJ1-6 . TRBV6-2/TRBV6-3 TGTGCCAGCAGTTATGCGGGAACTAGTTCACCCCTCCACTTT CASSYAGTSSPLHF
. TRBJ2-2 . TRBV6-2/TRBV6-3 TGTGCCAGCAGTTACCGGGGGGCCAGCACCGGGGAGCTGTTTTTT CASSYRGASTGELFF
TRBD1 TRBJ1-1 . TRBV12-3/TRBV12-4 TGTGCCAGCAGCTACAGGGGTGGCACTGAAGCTTTCTTT CASSYRGGTEAFF
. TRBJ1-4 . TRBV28 TGTGCCAGCAGTTTATGGGGGGGACAACTTAATGAAAAACTGTTTTTT CASSLWGGQLNEKLFF
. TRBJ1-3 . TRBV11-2 TGTGCCAGCAGCCCCCGGACAGTCTCTGGAAACACCATATATTTT CASSPRTVSGNTIYF
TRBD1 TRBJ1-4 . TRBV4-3 TGCGCCAGCAGCCCTTCTCCGGGACAGGGCTATGAAAAACTGTTTTTT CASSPSPGQGYEKLFF
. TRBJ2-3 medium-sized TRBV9 TGTGCCAGCAGCCTCTCGAGGACAGATACGCAGTATTTT CASSLSRTDTQYF
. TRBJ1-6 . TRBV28 TGTGCCAGCAGTTTCGGAGGGGCAGGGAATTCACCCCTCCACTTT CASSFGGAGNSPLHF
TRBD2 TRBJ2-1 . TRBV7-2 TGTGCCAGCAGCTTAGTTGGGCTAGCGGTCAATGAGCAGTTCTTC CASSLVGLAVNEQFF
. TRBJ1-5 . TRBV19 TGTGCCAGTAGTATGCGACCCTTGGGGGGGGCTAATCAGCCCCAGCATTTT CASSMRPLGGANQPQHF
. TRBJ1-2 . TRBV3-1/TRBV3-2 TGTGCCAGCAGCCGATCCGGGCCCAACTATGGCTACACCTTC CASSRSGPNYGYTF
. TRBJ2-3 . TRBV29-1 TGCAGCGTTGGGCGGCGGGATGCCTCCGATACGCAGTATTTT CSVGRRDASDTQYF
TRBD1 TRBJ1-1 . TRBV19 TGTGCCAGTACCATTAGGGACAGGAGACTCATGAACACTGAAGCTTTCTTT CASTIRDRRLMNTEAFF
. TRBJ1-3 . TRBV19 TGTGCCAGTAGTAAGTCTTGGGACCTTTCCCCTGGAAACACCATATATTTT CASSKSWDLSPGNTIYF
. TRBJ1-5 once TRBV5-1 TGCGCCAGCAGCTTAATACCAGGGGTGGATCAGCCCCAGCATTTT CASSLIPGVDQPQHF
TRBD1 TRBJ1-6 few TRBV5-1 TGCGCCAGCAGCTTGGCCGGGACAGGGCGATCACCCCTCCACTTT CASSLAGTGRSPLHF
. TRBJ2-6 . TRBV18 TGTGCCAGCTCACCGGTTATACAGGGAGGCACTGGGGCCAACGTCCTGACTTTC CASSPVIQGGTGANVLTF
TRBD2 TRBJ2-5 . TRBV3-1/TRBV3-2 TGTGCCAGCAGCCGGAGCGGGGGTAACCAAGAGACCCAGTACTTC CASSRSGGNQETQYF
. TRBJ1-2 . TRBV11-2 TGTGCCAGCAGCTTGGACAGCAACCTTAACTATGGCTACACCTTC CASSLDSNLNYGYTF
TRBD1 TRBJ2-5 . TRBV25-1 TGTGCCAGCAGTGAATTGGGGACAGGGGTACAAGAGACCCAGTACTTC CASSELGTGVQETQYF